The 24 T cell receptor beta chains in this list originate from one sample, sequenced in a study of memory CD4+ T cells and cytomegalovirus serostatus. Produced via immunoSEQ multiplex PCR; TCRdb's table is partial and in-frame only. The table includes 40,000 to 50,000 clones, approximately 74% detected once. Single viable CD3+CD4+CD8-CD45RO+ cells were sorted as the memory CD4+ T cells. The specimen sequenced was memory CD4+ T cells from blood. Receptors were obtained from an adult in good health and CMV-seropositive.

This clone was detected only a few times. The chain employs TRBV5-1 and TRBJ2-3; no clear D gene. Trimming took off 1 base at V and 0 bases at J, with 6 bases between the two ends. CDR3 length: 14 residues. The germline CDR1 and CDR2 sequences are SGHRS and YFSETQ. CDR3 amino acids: CASSLTWSTDTQYF. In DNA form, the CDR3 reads TGCGCCAGCAGCTTGACCTGGAGCACAGATACGCAGTATTTT.

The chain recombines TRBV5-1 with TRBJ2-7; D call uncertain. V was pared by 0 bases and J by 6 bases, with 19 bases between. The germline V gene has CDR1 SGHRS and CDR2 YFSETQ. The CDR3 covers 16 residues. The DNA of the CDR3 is TGCGCCAGCAGCTTGGACAGACCGATAGGATACTCCGAGCAGTACTTC. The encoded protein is CASSLDRPIGYSEQYF.

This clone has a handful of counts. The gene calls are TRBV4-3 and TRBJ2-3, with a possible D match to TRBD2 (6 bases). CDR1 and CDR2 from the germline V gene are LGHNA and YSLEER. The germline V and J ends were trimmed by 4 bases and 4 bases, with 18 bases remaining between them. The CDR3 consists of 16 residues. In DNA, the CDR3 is TGCGCCAGCAGCCGCGGCGGGGCGCAAGGGGCAGATACGCAGTATTTT. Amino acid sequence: CASSRGGAQGADTQYF.

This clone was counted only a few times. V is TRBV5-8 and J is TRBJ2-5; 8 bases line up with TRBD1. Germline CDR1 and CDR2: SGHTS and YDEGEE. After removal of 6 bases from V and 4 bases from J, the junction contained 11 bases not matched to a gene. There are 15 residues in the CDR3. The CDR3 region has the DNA TGTGCCAGCAACGATGACAGGGGTGGAGGAGAGACCCAGTACTTC. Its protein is CASNDDRGGGETQYF.

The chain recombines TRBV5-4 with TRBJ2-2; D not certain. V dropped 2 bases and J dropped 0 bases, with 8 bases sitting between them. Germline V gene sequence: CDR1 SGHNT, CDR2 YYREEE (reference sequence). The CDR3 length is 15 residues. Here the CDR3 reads CASSLPGTNTGELFF. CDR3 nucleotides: TGTGCCAGCAGCTTACCTGGAACGAACACCGGGGAGCTGTTTTTT.

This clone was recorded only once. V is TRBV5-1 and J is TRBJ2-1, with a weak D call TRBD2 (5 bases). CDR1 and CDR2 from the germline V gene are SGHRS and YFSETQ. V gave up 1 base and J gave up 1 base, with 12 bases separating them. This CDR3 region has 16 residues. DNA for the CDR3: TGCGCCAGCAGCTTGAAGGTGGGGAGTTCCTACAATGAGCAGTTCTTC. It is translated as CASSLKVGSSYNEQFF. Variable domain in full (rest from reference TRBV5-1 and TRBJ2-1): KAGVTQTPRYLIKTRGQQVTLSCSPISGHRSVSWYQQTPGQGLQFLFEYFSETQRNKGNFPGRFSGRQFSNSRSEMNVSTLELGDSALYLCASSLKVGSSYNEQFFGPGTRLTVL.

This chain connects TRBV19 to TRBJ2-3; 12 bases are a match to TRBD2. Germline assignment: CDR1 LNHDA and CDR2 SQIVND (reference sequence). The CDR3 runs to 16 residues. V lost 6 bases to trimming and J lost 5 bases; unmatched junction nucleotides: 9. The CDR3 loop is CASRARLAGELDTQYF. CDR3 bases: TGTGCCAGTAGGGCTAGACTAGCGGGGGAGTTAGATACGCAGTATTTT.

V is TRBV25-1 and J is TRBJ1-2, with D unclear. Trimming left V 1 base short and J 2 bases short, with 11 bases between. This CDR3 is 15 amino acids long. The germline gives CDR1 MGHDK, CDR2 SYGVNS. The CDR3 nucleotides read TGTGCCAGCAGTGAATTCAAGGGCCTCAACTATGGCTACACCTTC. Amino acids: CASSEFKGLNYGYTF.

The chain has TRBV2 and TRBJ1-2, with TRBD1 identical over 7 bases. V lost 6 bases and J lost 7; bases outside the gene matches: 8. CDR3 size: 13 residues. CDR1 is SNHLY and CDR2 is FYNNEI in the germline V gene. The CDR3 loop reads CASRADRVGGYTF. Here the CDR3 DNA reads TGTGCCAGCAGGGCCGACAGGGTCGGTGGCTACACCTTC.

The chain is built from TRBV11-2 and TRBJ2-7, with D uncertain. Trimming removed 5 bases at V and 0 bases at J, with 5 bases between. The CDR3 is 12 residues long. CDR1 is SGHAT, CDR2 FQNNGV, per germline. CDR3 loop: CASSVSSYEQYF. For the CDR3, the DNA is TGTGCCAGCAGCGTCAGCTCCTACGAGCAGTACTTC.

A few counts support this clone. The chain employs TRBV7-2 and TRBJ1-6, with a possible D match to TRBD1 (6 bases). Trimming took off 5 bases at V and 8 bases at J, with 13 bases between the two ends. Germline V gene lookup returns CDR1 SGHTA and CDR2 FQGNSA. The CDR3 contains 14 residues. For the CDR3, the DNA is TGTGCCAGCAGCGTCAGGGGCAGTTATTCACCCCTCCACTTT. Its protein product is CASSVRGSYSPLHF.

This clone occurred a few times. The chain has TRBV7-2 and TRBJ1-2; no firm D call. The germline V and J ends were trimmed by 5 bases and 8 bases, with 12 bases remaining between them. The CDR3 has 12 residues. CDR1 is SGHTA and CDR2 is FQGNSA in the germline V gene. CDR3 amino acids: CASSKSRRGYTF. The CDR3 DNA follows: TGTGCCAGCAGCAAAAGCAGGCGCGGCTACACCTTC.

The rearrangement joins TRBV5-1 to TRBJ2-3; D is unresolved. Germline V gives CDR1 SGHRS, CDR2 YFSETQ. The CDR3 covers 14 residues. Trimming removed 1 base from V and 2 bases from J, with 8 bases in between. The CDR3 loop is CASSLSQDTDTQYF. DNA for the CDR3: TGCGCCAGCAGCTTGTCCCAGGACACAGATACGCAGTATTTT.

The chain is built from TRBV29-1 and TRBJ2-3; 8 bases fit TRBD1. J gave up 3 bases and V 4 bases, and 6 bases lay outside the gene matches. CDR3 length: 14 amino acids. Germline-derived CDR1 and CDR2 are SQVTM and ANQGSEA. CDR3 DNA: TGCAGCGTTGCAGGGGGCGAGTATACAGATACGCAGTATTTT. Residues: CSVAGGEYTDTQYF.

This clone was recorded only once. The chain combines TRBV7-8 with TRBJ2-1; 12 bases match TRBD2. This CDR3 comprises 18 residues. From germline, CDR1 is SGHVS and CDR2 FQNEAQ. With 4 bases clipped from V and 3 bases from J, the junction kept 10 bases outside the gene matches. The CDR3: CASSSTRLAGGFYNEQFF. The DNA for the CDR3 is TGTGCCAGCAGCTCCACGAGGCTAGCGGGGGGGTTCTACAATGAGCAGTTCTTC.

The CDR3 DNA is TGTGCCAGCAGCACGAATCCAACTAATGAAAAACTGTTTTTT. This translates into CASSTNPTNEKLFF. The V gene is TRBV9, the J gene TRBJ1-4; D not certain. This CDR3 has 14 residues. Germline V gives CDR1 SGDLS, CDR2 YYNGEE. V lost 4 bases, J lost 0 bases, and 7 bases lay in between.

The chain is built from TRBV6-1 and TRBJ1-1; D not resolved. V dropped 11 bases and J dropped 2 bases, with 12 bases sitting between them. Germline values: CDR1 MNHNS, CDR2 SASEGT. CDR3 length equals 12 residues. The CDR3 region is CAVGRSNTEAFF. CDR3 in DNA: TGTGCCGTGGGCAGGTCCAACACTGAAGCTTTCTTT.

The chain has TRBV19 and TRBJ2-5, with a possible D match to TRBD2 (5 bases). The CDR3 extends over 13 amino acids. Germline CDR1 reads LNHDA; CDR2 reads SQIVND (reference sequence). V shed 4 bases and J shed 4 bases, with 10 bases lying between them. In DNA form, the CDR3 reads TGTGCCAGTAGTACCTCCGGAGGAGAGACCCAGTACTTC. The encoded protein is CASSTSGGETQYF.

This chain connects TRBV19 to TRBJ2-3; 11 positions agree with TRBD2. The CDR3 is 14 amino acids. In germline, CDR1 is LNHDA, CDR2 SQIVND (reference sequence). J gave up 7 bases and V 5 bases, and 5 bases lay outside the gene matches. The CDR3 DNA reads TGTGCCAGTAGTCGATTAGCGGGGGGGAATACGCAGTATTTT. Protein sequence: CASSRLAGGNTQYF.

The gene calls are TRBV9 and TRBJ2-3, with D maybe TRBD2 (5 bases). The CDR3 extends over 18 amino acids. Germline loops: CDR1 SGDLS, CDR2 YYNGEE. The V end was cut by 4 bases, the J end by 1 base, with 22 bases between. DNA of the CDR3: TGTGCCAGCAGCACTAGTTCTTTTTCGGTGGGTCGCACAGATACGCAGTATTTT. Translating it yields CASSTSSFSVGRTDTQYF.

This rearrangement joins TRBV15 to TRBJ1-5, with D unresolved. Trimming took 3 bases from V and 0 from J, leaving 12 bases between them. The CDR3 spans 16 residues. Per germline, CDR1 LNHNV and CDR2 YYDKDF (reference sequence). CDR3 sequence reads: CATSSSAVYSNQPQHF. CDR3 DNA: TGTGCCACCAGCAGTTCGGCAGTATATAGCAATCAGCCCCAGCATTTT.

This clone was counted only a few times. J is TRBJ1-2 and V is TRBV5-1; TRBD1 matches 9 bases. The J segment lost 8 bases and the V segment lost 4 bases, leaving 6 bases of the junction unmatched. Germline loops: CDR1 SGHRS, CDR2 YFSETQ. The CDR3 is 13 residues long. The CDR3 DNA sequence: TGCGCCAGCAGCCCGACAGGGGGTGGAGGCTACACCTTC. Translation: CASSPTGGGGYTF.

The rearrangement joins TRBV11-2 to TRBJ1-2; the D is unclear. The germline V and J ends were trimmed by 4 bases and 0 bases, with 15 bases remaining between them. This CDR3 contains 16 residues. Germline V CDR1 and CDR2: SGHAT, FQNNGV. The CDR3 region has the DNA TGTGCCAGCAGCTCTATTGGATACACTTCTAACTATGGCTACACCTTC. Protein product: CASSSIGYTSNYGYTF.

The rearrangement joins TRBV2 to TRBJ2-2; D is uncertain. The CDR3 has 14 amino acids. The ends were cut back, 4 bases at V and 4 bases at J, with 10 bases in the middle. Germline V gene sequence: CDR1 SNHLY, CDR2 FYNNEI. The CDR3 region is CASSVWGFTGELFF. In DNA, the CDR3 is TGTGCCAGCAGTGTCTGGGGTTTCACCGGGGAGCTGTTTTTT.